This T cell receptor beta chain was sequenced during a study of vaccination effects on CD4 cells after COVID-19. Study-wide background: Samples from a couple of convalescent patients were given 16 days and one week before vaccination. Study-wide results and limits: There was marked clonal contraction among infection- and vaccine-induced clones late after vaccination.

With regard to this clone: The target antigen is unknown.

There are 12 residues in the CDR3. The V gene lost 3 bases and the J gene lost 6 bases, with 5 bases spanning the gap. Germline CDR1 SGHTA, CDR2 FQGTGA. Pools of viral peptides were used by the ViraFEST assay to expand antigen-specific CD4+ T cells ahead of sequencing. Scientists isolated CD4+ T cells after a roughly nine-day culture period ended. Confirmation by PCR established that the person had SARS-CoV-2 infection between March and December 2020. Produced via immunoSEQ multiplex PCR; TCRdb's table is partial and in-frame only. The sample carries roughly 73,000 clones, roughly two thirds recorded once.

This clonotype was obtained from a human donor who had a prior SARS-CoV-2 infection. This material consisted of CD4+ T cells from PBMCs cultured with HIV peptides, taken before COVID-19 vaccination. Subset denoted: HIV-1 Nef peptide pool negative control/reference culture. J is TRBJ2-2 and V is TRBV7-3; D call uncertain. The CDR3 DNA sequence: TGTGCCAGCAGCTTTCGTTCCGGGGAGCTGTTTTTT. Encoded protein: CASSFRSGELFF.